The 27 T cell receptor beta chains reported below all come from one sample, sequenced in a study of CD8+ T cells in alopecia areata. cDNA prepared by RNA extraction and subsequent reverse transcription served as the template for sequencing. TCRdb's table, derived via immunoSEQ multiplex PCR, lists solely in-frame clones and lacks some. The table lists 70,000 or so clones, roughly 57% of them singletons. The starting material was CD8+ T cells sorted from blood, obtained at week 0. All receptors derive from a human donor with alopecia areata.

This clone was detected only a few times. V usage is TRBV6-5 and J usage is TRBJ1-2, with 8 bases matching TRBD1. CDR1 MNHEY and CDR2 SVGAGI come from the germline V gene. The CDR3 is 15 residues long. Trimming took 4 bases from V and 3 from J; bases not matched to a gene: 7. The CDR3 DNA follows: TGTGCCAGCAGTTGGGGGGGACAGGACCACTATGGCTACACCTTC. Amino acids: CASSWGGQDHYGYTF.

This chain connects TRBV7-9 to TRBJ2-3; the match to TRBD2 covers 13 bases. Germline trimming cut 4 bases from V and 2 bases from J; bases unmatched to any gene: 3. The CDR3 length is 16 residues. CDR1 is SEHNR and CDR2 is FQNEAQ in the germline V gene (reference sequence). CDR3 nucleotide sequence: TGTGCCAGCAGCTATGGACTAGCGGGAGACACAGATACGCAGTATTTT. Residues: CASSYGLAGDTDTQYF.

The chain joins TRBV29-1 to TRBJ1-1; D unresolved. The CDR3 length is 17 residues. Per the germline V gene, CDR1 is SQVTM and CDR2 is ANQGSEA. Trimming stripped 3 bases from V and 2 bases from J, with 22 bases between. CDR3 protein: CSVESPESPLRNTEAFF. The CDR3, as DNA: TGCAGCGTTGAGTCACCGGAGTCCCCACTACGTAACACTGAAGCTTTCTTT.

The chain employs TRBV25-1 and TRBJ2-3; D remains ambiguous. CDR1 and CDR2 (germline): MGHDK, SYGVNS. The CDR3 is 11 residues long. V lost 4 bases, J lost 3 bases, and 2 bases lay in between. The CDR3 spells CASSATDTQYF. Here the CDR3 DNA reads TGTGCCAGCAGTGCTACAGATACGCAGTATTTT.

This chain uses TRBV9 with TRBJ1-2, with D tentatively TRBD1 (5 bases). The CDR3 sequence is 16 residues long. The germline V gene encodes CDR1 SGDLS and CDR2 YYNGEE. The V gene lost 0 bases and the J gene lost 6 bases, with 18 bases spanning the gap. In nucleotides, the CDR3 is TGTGCCAGCAGCGTAGCTCACCCGGGGGGTCTCGATGGCTACACCTTC. Translated, it gives CASSVAHPGGLDGYTF.

The J gene is TRBJ2-5, the V gene TRBV9, with 8 bases that match TRBD1. CDR1 is SGDLS and CDR2 is YYNGEE in the germline V gene. The junction had 8 bases not matched to a gene; V was cut back by 2 bases and J by 5 bases. The CDR3 has 15 residues. The chain's CDR3 is CASSVWDRLAETQYF. The CDR3 DNA follows: TGTGCCAGCAGCGTTTGGGACAGGCTTGCGGAGACCCAGTACTTC.

The genes are TRBV6-5 and TRBJ1-2; tentatively, D is TRBD1 (6 bases). The V and J ends lost 9 bases and 3 bases respectively, with 11 bases between them. The V gene's germline CDR1 is MNHEY and CDR2 SVGAGI. This CDR3 is 12 amino acids long. The CDR3 DNA sequence: TGTGCCAGAACGGGACACCACTATGGCTACACCTTC. This translates into CARTGHHYGYTF.

The chain carries TRBV27 and TRBJ2-2; D unclear. This CDR3 is 12 amino acids long. Trimming left V 5 bases short and J 4 bases short, with 5 bases between. Germline CDR1 MNHEY, CDR2 SMNVEV (reference sequence). This CDR3 is CASSRVTGELFF. The CDR3 region has the DNA TGTGCCAGCAGTCGGGTCACCGGGGAGCTGTTTTTT.

The chain carries TRBV4-1 and TRBJ1-2, with 10 bases identical to TRBD1. Germline V gives CDR1 MGHRA, CDR2 YSYEKL. This CDR3 contains 19 residues. V lost 0 bases and J lost 2; bases outside the gene matches: 12. CDR3 coding DNA: TGCGCCAGCAGCCAAGAAGAAGGGGGCGGGACAGGGGAAAACTATGGCTACACCTTC. It codes for CASSQEEGGGTGENYGYTF.

This clone was counted a single time. The chain is built from TRBV7-2 and TRBJ2-7; D may be TRBD1 (6 bases). Trimming took 6 bases from V and 3 from J, leaving 12 bases between them. The CDR3 is 13 amino acids. Looked up from germline, CDR1 is SGHTA and CDR2 is FQGNSA. CDR3 residues: CASRVEGGYEQYF. CDR3 sequence (DNA): TGTGCCAGCAGGGTGGAAGGGGGCTACGAGCAGTACTTC.

The chain has TRBV7-2 and TRBJ2-6; the match to TRBD1 covers 9 bases. V was pared by 4 bases and J by 7 bases, with 8 bases of the junction left unmatched. This CDR3 region has 16 residues. The germline V gene encodes CDR1 SGHTA and CDR2 FQGNSA. CDR3 bases: TGTGCCAGCAGCTCATGGACAGGGGAGGACGCCAACGTCCTGACTTTC. Its protein is CASSSWTGEDANVLTF.

This clone was recorded a few times. The J gene is TRBJ2-1, the V gene TRBV5-4; perhaps D is TRBD1 or TRBD2 (5 bases each). The ends were cut back, 2 bases at V and 6 bases at J, with 9 bases in the middle. CDR3 length: 13 amino acids. The germline CDR1 and CDR2 sequences are SGHNT and YYREEE (reference sequence). In DNA, the CDR3 is TGTGCCAGCAGCTTCAGAGGGACCAATGAGCAGTTCTTC. Translated: CASSFRGTNEQFF. The whole variable domain, remainder taken from reference TRBV5-4 and TRBJ2-1, is ETGVTQSPTHLIKTRGQQVTLRCSSQSGHNTVSWYQQALGQGPQFIFQYYREEENGRGNFPPRFSGLQFPNYSSELNVNALELDDSALYLCASSFRGTNEQFFGPGTRLTVL.

This clone showed up just a few times. This chain uses TRBV7-9 with TRBJ1-2, with D hard to call. Germline CDR1 reads SEHNR; CDR2 reads FQNEAQ (reference sequence). Trimming stripped 4 bases from V and 8 bases from J, with 11 bases between. The CDR3 is 12 amino acids. Here the CDR3 reads CASSSMTVGYTF. The CDR3 DNA reads TGTGCCAGCAGCTCCATGACCGTGGGCTACACCTTC.

This clone was counted a few times. V and J are TRBV19 and TRBJ2-5; 10 bases map to TRBD1. The ends lost 4 bases at V and 4 bases at J; junction bases unmatched: 6. The CDR3 has 15 amino acids. Germline-derived CDR1 and CDR2 are LNHDA and SQIVND (reference sequence). This chain's CDR3 is CASSRYGQGGETQYF. The CDR3 DNA reads as TGTGCCAGTAGTAGATACGGACAGGGGGGAGAGACCCAGTACTTC.

This chain connects TRBV27 to TRBJ2-2; a weak D match, TRBD1 (5 bases). Per germline, CDR1 MNHEY and CDR2 SMNVEV (reference sequence). Trimming left V 8 bases short and J 1 base short, with 8 bases between. CDR3 length: 13 amino acids. The CDR3 DNA is TGTGCCAGCGCCGACAGGAACACCGGGGAGCTGTTTTTT. As protein: CASADRNTGELFF.

This chain links TRBV6-6 with TRBJ2-7, with D maybe TRBD1 (6 bases). Germline loops: CDR1 MNHNY, CDR2 SVGAGI (reference sequence). The CDR3 has 14 residues. Trimming shortened V by 5 bases and J by 2 bases, and 13 bases separated the two germline ends. This CDR3 reads CASSQETGTYEQYF. In DNA form, the CDR3 reads TGTGCCAGCAGTCAAGAGACAGGTACCTACGAGCAGTACTTC.

The chain is built from TRBV29-1 and TRBJ2-3; D unresolved. The germline V and J ends were trimmed by 4 bases and 6 bases, with 5 bases remaining between them. Germline loops: CDR1 SQVTM, CDR2 ANQGSEA. The CDR3 spans 10 residues. Here the CDR3 reads CSVGSDTQYF. Here the CDR3 DNA reads TGCAGCGTTGGTTCTGATACGCAGTATTTT.

J is TRBJ2-1 and V is TRBV7-2, with D uncertain. The CDR3 is made up of 12 amino acids. CDR1 and CDR2 from the germline V gene are SGHTA and FQGNSA. V lost 4 bases and J lost 6, with 7 bases in between. The CDR3 nucleotides read TGTGCCAGCAGCTCGACGGGCAATGAGCAGTTCTTC. Its protein is CASSSTGNEQFF.

The chain employs TRBV9 and TRBJ2-5; a possible D gene is TRBD1 (6 bases). This CDR3 is built from 17 residues. Trimming removed 5 bases from V and 1 base from J, with 21 bases in between. CDR1 is SGDLS, CDR2 YYNGEE, per germline. The CDR3 spells CASSPLAGAVSQETQYF. In nucleotides, the CDR3 is TGTGCCAGCAGTCCGCTAGCAGGGGCGGTGTCCCAAGAGACCCAGTACTTC.

Comment on this clone: The DNA is omitted, as the CDR3 cannot be located on it reliably, and the CDR3 follows TCRdb's listing. The rearrangement uses TRBV27 and TRBJ1-2. Germline-derived CDR1 and CDR2 are MNHEY and SMNVEV (reference sequence). The CDR3 is 16 amino acids long, termini counted. This CDR3 reads CASSWRPDFRGYGYTF.

A few counts support this clone. The chain has TRBV7-9 and TRBJ2-6, with D unresolved. The V end was cut by 5 bases, the J end by 4 bases, with 12 bases between. Germline V lookup: CDR1 SEHNR, CDR2 FQNEAQ (reference sequence). This CDR3 comprises 15 residues. The CDR3 DNA reads as TGTGCCAGCAGCCCCAGTGTCAGCGGGGCCAACGTCCTGACTTTC. It is translated as CASSPSVSGANVLTF.

The CDR3, as DNA: TGTGCCAGCAGCGCCTTACTAGCGGGGTACAATGAGCAGTTCTTC. This sequence encodes CASSALLAGYNEQFF. The rearrangement links TRBV5-4 to TRBJ2-1, with 10 bases identical to TRBD2. The CDR3 spans 15 residues. From germline, CDR1 is SGHNT and CDR2 YYREEE (reference sequence). Germline trimming cut 4 bases from V and 4 bases from J; bases unmatched to any gene: 5. The full variable domain, its missing parts supplied by reference TRBV5-4 and TRBJ2-1, is ETGVTQSPTHLIKTRGQQVTLRCSSQSGHNTVSWYQQALGQGPQFIFQYYREEENGRGNFPPRFSGLQFPNYSSELNVNALELDDSALYLCASSALLAGYNEQFFGPGTRLTVL.

This clone turned up a few times. The gene calls are TRBV27 and TRBJ2-2; D call uncertain. This CDR3 has 13 amino acids. Germline CDR1 reads MNHEY; CDR2 reads SMNVEV (reference sequence). Trimming took 8 bases from V and 6 from J, leaving 13 bases between them. Here the CDR3 reads CASAAGSSGELFF. CDR3 nucleotide sequence: TGTGCCAGCGCGGCAGGTTCCTCCGGGGAGCTGTTTTTT.

This clone showed up just a few times. The chain employs TRBV10-3 and TRBJ2-7, with D possibly being TRBD1 (8 bases). The V gene's germline CDR1 is ENHRY and CDR2 SYGVKD. V was trimmed by 4 bases and J by 6 bases, leaving 13 bases between them. The CDR3 runs 13 residues. The CDR3: CAISATGGGEQYF. The CDR3 DNA sequence: TGTGCCATCAGTGCTACAGGGGGGGGCGAGCAGTACTTC.

V gene TRBV29-1 combines with J gene TRBJ2-1; D might be TRBD2 (7 bases). The V end lost 7 bases, the J end lost 2 bases, and 12 bases lay between the germline ends. Germline V lookup: CDR1 SQVTM, CDR2 ANQGSEA. CDR3 length: 13 amino acids. The chain's CDR3 is CSARGLTYNEQFF. CDR3 nucleotide sequence: TGCAGCGCCAGGGGACTAACCTACAATGAGCAGTTCTTC.

The chain employs TRBV27 and TRBJ2-2; D could derive from TRBD1 or TRBD2 (5 bases each). V lost 3 bases and J 7 bases, leaving 9 bases between the germline ends. Germline V lookup: CDR1 MNHEY, CDR2 SMNVEV (reference sequence). The CDR3 length is 13 residues. The CDR3 sequence is CASSLWGNGELFF. DNA for the CDR3: TGTGCCAGCAGTTTGTGGGGGAACGGGGAGCTGTTTTTT.

As DNA, the CDR3 is TGCGCCAGCAGCCGCAATCCAGACCACGAGCAGTACTTC. Protein product: CASSRNPDHEQYF. The chain has TRBV4-1 and TRBJ2-7; D uncertain. V lost 4 bases, J lost 5 bases, and 12 bases lay in between. CDR1 is MGHRA, CDR2 YSYEKL, per germline. The CDR3 has 13 amino acids.